This TCR beta chain comes out of a study of cytomegalovirus exposure and HLA in healthy donors. As regards this clone: Antigen specificity is unknown.

It was with 60 Vbeta and 13 Jbeta primers that the PCR ran. TCRdb's table, derived via immunoSEQ multiplex PCR, lists solely in-frame clones and lacks some. The table has some 150,000 clones, around 90% seen once. Germline CDR1 and CDR2: WNHNN and SYGVQD (reference sequence). The CDR3 runs to 13 residues. Between the trimmed V and J ends, which lost 8 bases and 13 bases, there was a span of 20 bases. The study, taken as a whole, reports: It emerged from a later analysis that several of the most significant clusters appeared to be linked to common viral pathogens.

Sequenced: PBMCs. This TCR was sampled from a woman aged 25 to 45 in good health and CMV-seronegative. The chain combines TRBV10-1 with TRBJ1-4, with D perhaps matching TRBD1 (5 bases). Here the CDR3 reads CASSKVTGERLFF. Here the CDR3 DNA reads TGCGCCAGCTCTAAGGTAACAGGCGAGAGACTGTTTTTT.